The entry below gives a single T cell receptor (beta chain) sequence along with its context. Its antigen is not known. According to the study, TCR beta libraries were built with iRepertoire HTBI primers and CDR3-region Arm-PCR. TCRdb recomputed calls from the multiplex PCR reads with MiXCR, one row per CDR3 protein. The sample contains over 250,000 distinct CDR3 sequences, around 23% of which appear only once. The sample originates from a study of regulatory T cells in long-lasting Graves disease. CDR3 size: 15 residues. With V trimmed by 7 bases and J by 3 bases, 11 bases remained unmatched. Germline CDR1 and CDR2: SGHRS and YFSETQ. Study-wide findings and caveats: Persistent-disease Graves' patients showed less TCR diversity than new cases. Sample size was small, which may have lowered accuracy. New patients shared fewer public clonotypes (roughly 1,000) than persistent patients did (about 2,700).

Time point denoted: persistent/refractory GD, antithyroid drugs over 5 years with positive TRAb. RNA extracted from PBMCs served as the sequencing template. From an endocrinology department in Xi'an, China, came the patients. The input for sequencing was peripheral blood mononuclear cells (PBMCs), taken when the disease was refractory, from a patient treated with antithyroid drugs. V is TRBV5-1 and J is TRBJ2-5; 8 positions match TRBD2. This TCR came from a female donor with Graves disease. The CDR3 region has the DNA TGCGCCAGCGAGAGAACGGGAGGGCCGGAAGAGACCCAGTACTTC. Residues: CASERTGGPEETQYF.